This T cell receptor beta chain was obtained from a study of T cells in Graves' hyperthyroidism and ophthalmopathy. The J segment lost 8 bases and the V segment lost 5 bases, leaving 5 bases of the junction unmatched. This CDR3 region has 13 residues. The V gene's germline CDR1 is SNHLY and CDR2 FYNNEI. RNA transcripts were the template for amplifying TCR beta CDR3 regions. First-round RT-PCR targeting the TCR CDR3 was performed with the HTBI primer set. TCRdb re-analysed the multiplex PCR reads in MiXCR, keeping a single row per CDR3 protein. The sample consists of about 420,000 distinct CDR3 sequences, 15% to 18% of them appearing once. This clonotype was counted at least ten times.

The receptor comes from a woman aged 18-29 years with Graves' hyperthyroidism. The chain has TRBV2 and TRBJ2-1; 8 bases are a match to TRBD1. Input material: blood. This chain's CDR3 is CASSYNRGDEQFF. Written as DNA, the CDR3 is TGTGCCAGCAGTTATAACAGGGGGGATGAGCAGTTCTTC.